The following is a TCR beta chain sequence with its context. V was pared by 5 bases and J by 4 bases, with 4 bases of the junction left unmatched. The CDR3 is 14 amino acids. Germline V gene data show CDR1 as SGHTA and CDR2 as FQGNSA. The entry originates in a study of blood T cells in healthy people across ages. The second PCR ran roughly 6 to 12 cycles with a sample-barcoded 5' primer and J-beta primers. Each CDR3 protein is one row after TCRdb ran MiXCR on the 5' RACE reads. This table has about 680,000 distinct CDR3 sequences, around 45% appearing once. What was sequenced was blood. V gene TRBV7-2 combines with J gene TRBJ1-5; 8 bases map to TRBD1. The source of this sequence is a woman aged 60-75 years in good health. DNA for the CDR3: TGTGCCAGCAGCACACGACAGGGGAATCAGCCCCAGCATTTT. It yields the protein CASSTRQGNQPQHF.